This T cell receptor (beta chain) was profiled in a study of T cells after yellow fever vaccination. Germline CDR1 and CDR2: SGHDT and YYEEEE. Trimming removed 6 bases at V and 1 base at J, with 9 bases between. CDR3 length: 13 amino acids. TCRdb recomputed calls from the 5' RACE reads with MiXCR, one row per CDR3 protein. The sample has some 300,000 distinct CDR3 sequences; around 10% are singletons. The TCR was taken from a man aged 18 to 29 who received the YFV17D yellow fever vaccine. This chain uses TRBV5-6 with TRBJ2-3; D is unclear. The sample consisted of CD4+ T cells sorted from PBMCs, taken 45 days after the yellow fever booster vaccination. The CDR3 spells CASTLRRTDTQYF. The CDR3 coding sequence is TGTGCCAGCACCCTTCGGCGCACAGATACGCAGTATTTT.